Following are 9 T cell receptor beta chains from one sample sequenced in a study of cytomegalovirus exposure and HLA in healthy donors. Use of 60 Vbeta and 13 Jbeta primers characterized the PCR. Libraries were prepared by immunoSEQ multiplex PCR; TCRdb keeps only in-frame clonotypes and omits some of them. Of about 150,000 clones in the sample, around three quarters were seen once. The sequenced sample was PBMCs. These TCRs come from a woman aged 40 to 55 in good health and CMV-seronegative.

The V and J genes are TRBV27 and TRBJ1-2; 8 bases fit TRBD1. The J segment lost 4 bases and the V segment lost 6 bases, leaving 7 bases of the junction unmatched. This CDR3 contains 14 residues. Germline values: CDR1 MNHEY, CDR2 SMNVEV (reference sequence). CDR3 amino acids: CASSPQGGGYGYTF. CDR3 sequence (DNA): TGTGCCAGCAGCCCACAGGGGGGCGGCTATGGCTACACCTTC.

The CDR3 DNA reads as TGTGCCAGTAGTGAACAGAGCTCTGGGGCCAACGTCCTGACTTTC. Translating it yields CASSEQSSGANVLTF. V and J are TRBV19 and TRBJ2-6; D call uncertain. This CDR3 comprises 15 residues. V was trimmed by 5 bases and J by 0 bases, leaving 8 bases between them. Germline assignment: CDR1 LNHDA and CDR2 SQIVND (reference sequence).

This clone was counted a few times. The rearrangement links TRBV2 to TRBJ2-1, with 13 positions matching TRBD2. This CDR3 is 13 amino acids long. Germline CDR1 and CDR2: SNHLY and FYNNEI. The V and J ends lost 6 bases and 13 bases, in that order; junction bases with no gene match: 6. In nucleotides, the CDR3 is TGTGCCAGCAGGGGCGGACTAGCGGGGGCCCAGTTCTTC. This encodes CASRGGLAGAQFF.

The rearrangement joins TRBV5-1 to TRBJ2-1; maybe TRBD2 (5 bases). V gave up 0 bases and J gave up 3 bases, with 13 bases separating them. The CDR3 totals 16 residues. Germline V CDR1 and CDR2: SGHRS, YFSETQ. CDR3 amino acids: CASSLASPGNYNEQFF. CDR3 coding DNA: TGCGCCAGCAGCTTGGCGTCCCCGGGGAACTACAATGAGCAGTTCTTC.

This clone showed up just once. The CDR3 DNA follows: TGTGCCAGCAGCGGACAATGGGGAGGGCCGAACGAGCAGTACTTC. Its protein product is CASSGQWGGPNEQYF. The J gene is TRBJ2-7, the V gene TRBV7-9; 7 bases agree with TRBD2. Trimming removed 5 bases from V and 5 bases from J; junction bases left unmatched: 12. CDR3 length: 15 residues. CDR1 SEHNR and CDR2 FQNEAQ come from the germline V gene (reference sequence). Full variable domain (rest looked up from reference TRBV7-9 and TRBJ2-7): DTGVSQNPRHKITKRGQNVTFRCDPISEHNRLYWYRQTLGQGPEFLTYFQNEAQLEKSRLLSDRFSAERPKGSFSTLEIQRTEQGDSAMYLCASSGQWGGPNEQYFGPGTRLTVT.

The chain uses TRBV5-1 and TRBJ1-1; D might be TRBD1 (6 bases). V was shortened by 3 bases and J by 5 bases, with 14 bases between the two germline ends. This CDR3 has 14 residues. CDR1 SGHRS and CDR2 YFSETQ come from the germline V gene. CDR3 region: CASSSTNRGTEAFF. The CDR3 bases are TGCGCCAGCAGCTCAACAAATAGGGGGACTGAAGCTTTCTTT.

The CDR3 bases are TGCAGCGCCCTCCTGGACACGGACTATGGCTACACCTTC. It is translated as CSALLDTDYGYTF. This rearrangement joins TRBV29-1 to TRBJ1-2; D is perhaps TRBD1 (5 bases). The CDR3 is made up of 13 amino acids. Trimming stripped 7 bases from V and 3 bases from J, with 15 bases between. Looked up from germline, CDR1 is SQVTM and CDR2 is ANQGSEA.

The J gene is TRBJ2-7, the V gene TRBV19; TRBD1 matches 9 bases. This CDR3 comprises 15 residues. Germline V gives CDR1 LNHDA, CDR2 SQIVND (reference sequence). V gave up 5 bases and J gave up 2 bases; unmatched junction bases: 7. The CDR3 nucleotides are TGTGCCAGTAGTCCAGGGACAGGGTCCACCTACGAGCAGTACTTC. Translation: CASSPGTGSTYEQYF.

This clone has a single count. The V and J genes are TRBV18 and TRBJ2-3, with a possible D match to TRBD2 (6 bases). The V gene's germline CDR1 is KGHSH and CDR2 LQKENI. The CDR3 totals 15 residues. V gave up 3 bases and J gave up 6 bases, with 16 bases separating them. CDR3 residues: CASSPLGGDSDTQYF. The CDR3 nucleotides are TGTGCCAGCTCACCCCTGGGGGGAGATTCGGATACGCAGTATTTT.